The 30 T cell receptor beta chains below come from one sample, sequenced in a study of cytomegalovirus exposure and HLA in healthy donors. The study ran its PCR with 60 Vbeta and 13 Jbeta primers. This table comes from immunoSEQ multiplex PCR, and its TCRdb copy is limited to in-frame clones, with some not included. The sample yields around 150,000 clones, 82% seen once. The source material was PBMCs. The receptors stem from a woman aged 45-60 years in good health and CMV-seropositive.

The chain carries TRBV2 and TRBJ1-1; D is undetermined. The CDR3 covers 11 residues. V lost 8 bases and J 7 bases, leaving 11 bases between the germline ends. CDR1 and CDR2 from the germline V gene are SNHLY and FYNNEI. CDR3 sequence: CASASGGEAFF. The CDR3 region has the DNA TGTGCCAGCGCGTCGGGAGGTGAAGCTTTCTTT.

The genes are TRBV6-5 and TRBJ2-1; D might be TRBD2 (6 bases). The CDR3 totals 16 residues. From germline, CDR1 is MNHEY and CDR2 SVGAGI. The V gene lost 3 bases and the J gene lost 4 bases, with 16 bases spanning the gap. The CDR3 sequence is CASSYVPQEGYNEQFF. In DNA, the CDR3 is TGTGCCAGCAGTTATGTCCCACAGGAGGGTTACAATGAGCAGTTCTTC.

The chain uses TRBV5-1 and TRBJ1-2, with D tentatively TRBD1 (5 bases). The length of the CDR3 is 13 residues. V was clipped by 3 bases and J by 7 bases, with 13 bases between them. From germline, CDR1 is SGHRS and CDR2 YFSETQ. CDR3 nucleotides: TGCGCCAGCAGCTCGGGGGAAATGGTTGGCTACACCTTC. Translation: CASSSGEMVGYTF.

This chain links TRBV27 with TRBJ2-1; TRBD2 matches at 7 bases. Per the germline V gene, CDR1 is MNHEY and CDR2 is SMNVEV (reference sequence). J gave up 9 bases and V 9 bases, and 8 bases lay outside the gene matches. The CDR3 is 12 residues long. CDR3 bases: TGTGCCAGTATGGTCGGACTAGGTGAGCAGTTCTTC. Translating it yields CASMVGLGEQFF.

The CDR3 is CASSYSRGWEYF. The CDR3 coding sequence is TGTGCCAGCAGTTACTCGAGGGGGTGGGAGTATTTT. The V and J genes are TRBV6-5 and TRBJ2-3, with TRBD1 as a possible D gene (6 bases). This CDR3 region has 12 residues. Trimming cost V 0 bases and J 13 bases, with 11 bases left between them. CDR1 and CDR2 (germline): MNHEY, SVGAGI.

CDR3 bases: TGTGCCAGCAACCATGAAGGCGGCGAGCAGTACTTC. It yields the protein CASNHEGGEQYF. J is TRBJ2-7 and V is TRBV11-2; D is uncertain. The V gene's germline CDR1 is SGHAT and CDR2 FQNNGV. The CDR3 loop spans 12 amino acids. V was trimmed by 7 bases and J by 6 bases, leaving 13 bases between them.

Here the CDR3 reads CASSVATAYNEQFF. CDR3 in DNA: TGTGCCAGCAGCGTAGCTACCGCGTACAATGAGCAGTTCTTC. V gene TRBV9 combines with J gene TRBJ2-1; the D is unclear. V was clipped by 0 bases and J by 4 bases, with 8 bases between them. Germline lookup yields CDR1 SGDLS and CDR2 YYNGEE. There are 14 residues in the CDR3. Full variable domain (outside the CDR3, taken from reference TRBV9 and TRBJ2-1): DSGVTQTPKHLITATGQRVTLRCSPRSGDLSVYWYQQSLDQGLQFLIQYYNGEERAKGNILERFSAQQFPDLHSELNLSSLELGDSALYFCASSVATAYNEQFFGPGTRLTVL.

The rearrangement joins TRBV4-3 to TRBJ1-4, with TRBD1 as a possible D gene (5 bases). With 0 bases removed from V and 1 base from J, the gap between germline ends came to 12 bases. Germline V gene lookup returns CDR1 LGHNA and CDR2 YSLEER. This CDR3 has 17 amino acids. DNA of the CDR3: TGCGCCAGCAGCCAAGATAGTGGGGGGGGAACTAATGAAAAACTGTTTTTT. It codes for CASSQDSGGGTNEKLFF.

The chain uses TRBV11-2 and TRBJ1-2; D is ambiguous. Germline V CDR1 and CDR2: SGHAT, FQNNGV. The CDR3 is 14 residues long. V lost 3 bases and J 2 bases, leaving 10 bases between the germline ends. CDR3 DNA: TGTGCCAGCAGCTTGTATGGCCCAAACTATGGCTACACCTTC. Amino acid sequence: CASSLYGPNYGYTF.

The chain carries TRBV5-1 and TRBJ2-4; D is ambiguous. The ends were cut back, 0 bases at V and 8 bases at J, with 12 bases in the middle. The CDR3 totals 14 residues. The germline V gene encodes CDR1 SGHRS and CDR2 YFSETQ. The CDR3 region has the DNA TGCGCCAGCAGCTTGGGGGCAGCAGTGGACATTCAGTACTTC. This translates into CASSLGAAVDIQYF. Full variable domain (missing parts from reference TRBV5-1 and TRBJ2-4): KAGVTQTPRYLIKTRGQQVTLSCSPISGHRSVSWYQQTPGQGLQFLFEYFSETQRNKGNFPGRFSGRQFSNSRSEMNVSTLELGDSALYLCASSLGAAVDIQYFGAGTRLSVL.

This chain joins TRBV4-3 and TRBJ2-2; 9 bases match TRBD1. Germline V gives CDR1 LGHNA, CDR2 YSLEER. V was clipped by 0 bases and J by 10 bases; unmatched bases: 12. The CDR3 sequence is 17 residues long. CDR3 sequence (DNA): TGCGCCAGCAGCCAAGATCCGCATAGGACAGGGGACGAGGAGCTGTTTTTT. Amino acids: CASSQDPHRTGDEELFF.

The chain recombines TRBV15 with TRBJ1-2; 8 bases fit TRBD1. The CDR3 loop spans 15 amino acids. Germline V gene sequence: CDR1 LNHNV, CDR2 YYDKDF (reference sequence). Trimming cost V 0 bases and J 7 bases; bases outside gene matches: 7. The CDR3: CATSRDWEDRAGYTF. The CDR3, as DNA: TGTGCCACCAGCAGAGATTGGGAGGACAGGGCTGGCTACACCTTC.

The chain employs TRBV5-1 and TRBJ2-3, with 7 bases matching TRBD1. Germline V CDR1 and CDR2: SGHRS, YFSETQ. V dropped 7 bases and J dropped 3; count of bases not matched to a gene: 5. The CDR3 contains 13 residues. CDR3 DNA: TGCGCCAGCCATGAGACAGGGACAGATACGCAGTATTTT. Translating it yields CASHETGTDTQYF.

This clone was seen more than once but under ten times. The chain carries TRBV4-1 and TRBJ2-5; 10 nucleotides agree with TRBD2. The CDR3 totals 17 residues. Germline V gene data show CDR1 as MGHRA and CDR2 as YSYEKL. The V gene end was trimmed by 2 bases and the J gene end by 5 bases; junction bases not matched to a gene: 11. The CDR3 nucleotides are TGCGCCAGCAGCCAACCTGAATTAGCGGGAGGTCTTGAGACCCAGTACTTC. It yields the protein CASSQPELAGGLETQYF.

This clone was detected only a few times. The V and J genes are TRBV7-8 and TRBJ1-5, with D possibly matching TRBD1 (6 bases). Germline CDR1 and CDR2: SGHVS and FQNEAQ. The CDR3 totals 17 residues. V lost 2 bases to trimming and J lost 5 bases, with 19 bases between them. CDR3 region: CASSLSSTGRIDQPQHF. For the CDR3, the DNA is TGTGCCAGCAGCTTATCTTCGACAGGTAGAATCGATCAGCCCCAGCATTTT.

The chain links TRBV28 to TRBJ1-5; no clear D. The CDR3 totals 13 residues. CDR1 is MDHEN, CDR2 SYDVKM, per germline. Trimming cost V 4 bases and J 8 bases, with 12 bases left between them. CDR3 protein: CASSSPLTEPQHF. CDR3 nucleotide sequence: TGTGCCAGCAGTTCCCCCCTCACGGAGCCCCAGCATTTT.

This clone was seen a few times. The rearrangement links TRBV7-2 to TRBJ2-5, with 8 bases aligning to TRBD1. There are 14 residues in the CDR3. The germline gives CDR1 SGHTA, CDR2 FQGNSA. The J segment lost 3 bases and the V segment lost 2 bases, leaving 2 bases of the junction unmatched. The CDR3 reads CASSLQGAEETQYF. CDR3 nucleotides: TGTGCCAGCAGCTTACAGGGGGCTGAAGAGACCCAGTACTTC.

Here the CDR3 reads CASSLDGSGNVYEQYF. The DNA of the CDR3 is TGCGCCAGCAGCTTGGATGGTAGCGGGAATGTCTACGAGCAGTACTTC. This chain links TRBV5-1 with TRBJ2-5; 8 bases are shared with TRBD2. The end of the DNA aligns better with TRBJ2-7, so the J call may be wrong. Germline V gene data show CDR1 as SGHRS and CDR2 as YFSETQ. The CDR3 consists of 16 residues.

The chain has TRBV6-5 and TRBJ1-2, with D possibly being TRBD1 (5 bases). This CDR3 comprises 14 residues. With 5 bases removed from V and 3 bases from J, the gap between germline ends came to 13 bases. Germline assignment: CDR1 MNHEY and CDR2 SVGAGI. CDR3 amino acids: CASSEVGPDYGYTF. In nucleotides, the CDR3 is TGTGCCAGCAGTGAAGTGGGGCCCGACTATGGCTACACCTTC.

This rearrangement joins TRBV7-8 to TRBJ1-5, with D possibly matching TRBD1 (6 bases). The CDR3 runs to 16 residues. Germline CDR1 is SGHVS and CDR2 is FQNEAQ. Trimming cost V 6 bases and J 2 bases, with 17 bases left between them. The CDR3 DNA follows: TGTGCCAGCAGAAAAGACAGGTGGTCGGGCAATCAGCCCCAGCATTTT. Translating it yields CASRKDRWSGNQPQHF. Drawing the rest from reference TRBV7-8 and TRBJ1-5, the complete variable domain is GAGVSQSPRYKVAKRGQDVALRCDPISGHVSLFWYQQALGQGPEFLTYFQNEAQLDKSGLPSDRFFAERPEGSVSTLKIQRTQQEDSAVYLCASRKDRWSGNQPQHFGDGTRLSIL.

CDR3: CASSKDRAPYEQYF. For the CDR3, the DNA is TGTGCCAGCAGCAAAGACAGGGCCCCCTACGAGCAGTACTTC. The chain uses TRBV13 and TRBJ2-7, with 7 bases fitting TRBD1. The CDR3 length is 14 residues. The V segment lost 5 bases and the J segment 2 bases; nucleotides outside the gene matches: 6. Germline V lookup: CDR1 PRHDT, CDR2 FYEKMQ (reference sequence).

This chain uses TRBV4-3 with TRBJ1-6; possible D gene TRBD1, 6 bases. From germline, CDR1 is LGHNA and CDR2 YSLEER. The CDR3 sequence is 13 residues long. Trimming took off 0 bases at V and 11 bases at J, with 8 bases between the two ends. The CDR3 protein is CASSQDEGAPLHF. CDR3 nucleotide sequence: TGCGCCAGCAGCCAAGATGAGGGGGCACCCCTCCACTTT.

This clone appeared a single time. The CDR3 DNA is TGTGCCAGCAGTCCGGGGATGGTGGGGGAAAAACTGTTTTTT. Protein sequence: CASSPGMVGEKLFF. V is TRBV28 and J is TRBJ1-4; D not resolved. Per germline, CDR1 MDHEN and CDR2 SYDVKM. V was trimmed by 5 bases and J by 8 bases, leaving 15 bases between them. The CDR3 length is 14 residues.

This clone has just a few counts. This chain links TRBV7-9 with TRBJ1-2; maybe TRBD1 (6 bases). V gave up 5 bases and J gave up 6 bases, with 13 bases separating them. From germline, CDR1 is SEHNR and CDR2 FQNEAQ (reference sequence). The CDR3 spans 13 residues. The CDR3 nucleotides read TGTGCCAGCAGCGCCTTGGGGGCTCATGGCTACACCTTC. Its protein is CASSALGAHGYTF.

This clone appeared a single time. The gene calls are TRBV7-9 and TRBJ2-5, with D unclear. Per germline, CDR1 SEHNR and CDR2 FQNEAQ (reference sequence). Deletions cut 5 bases from V and 1 base from J, with 17 bases between. This CDR3 spans 16 amino acids. The chain's CDR3 is CASSRRRLSFQETQYF. The CDR3 DNA sequence: TGTGCCAGCAGCCGACGCCGACTCTCATTCCAAGAGACCCAGTACTTC.

This chain joins TRBV2 and TRBJ2-5; 7 nucleotides line up with TRBD2. Germline V gene data show CDR1 as SNHLY and CDR2 as FYNNEI. The J segment lost 5 bases and the V segment lost 6 bases, leaving 9 bases of the junction unmatched. The CDR3 extends over 14 amino acids. CDR3 residues: CASSSRGVRETQYF. The CDR3 DNA reads as TGTGCCAGCAGCTCCCGGGGGGTCAGGGAGACCCAGTACTTC.

Here the CDR3 DNA reads TGTGCCACCAGCAGAGATTTGGGGCATAGGGGGTTGAACACTGAAGCTTTCTTT. Amino acid sequence: CATSRDLGHRGLNTEAFF. The chain is built from TRBV15 and TRBJ1-1, with D tentatively TRBD1 (6 bases). The CDR3 runs to 18 residues. The germline gives CDR1 LNHNV, CDR2 YYDKDF (reference sequence). The V gene lost 0 bases and the J gene lost 0 bases, with 17 bases spanning the gap.

The chain links TRBV11-2 to TRBJ2-1; 11 bases match TRBD2. V shed 5 bases and J 0 bases; nucleotides not matched to a gene: 3. Germline V gives CDR1 SGHAT, CDR2 FQNNGV. The CDR3 has 16 residues. CDR3 nucleotide sequence: TGTGCCAGCAGCAAAACTAGCGGGAGCTCCTACAATGAGCAGTTCTTC. Its translation: CASSKTSGSSYNEQFF.

This chain links TRBV7-9 with TRBJ1-6; tentative D call: TRBD1 (5 bases). Trimming took 1 base from V and 9 from J, leaving 16 bases between them. The CDR3 length is 16 residues. From germline, CDR1 is SEHNR and CDR2 FQNEAQ (reference sequence). This CDR3 is CASSLGFGGVSSPLHF. CDR3 in DNA: TGTGCCAGCAGCTTAGGATTCGGGGGTGTAAGTTCACCCCTCCACTTT.

The chain uses TRBV9 and TRBJ2-7; D perhaps matches TRBD2 (5 bases). V lost 3 bases, J lost 3 bases, and 10 bases lay in between. From germline, CDR1 is SGDLS and CDR2 YYNGEE. This CDR3 comprises 13 residues. The CDR3 here is CASSGPSSYEQYF. Here the CDR3 DNA reads TGTGCCAGCAGCGGACCTAGCAGCTACGAGCAGTACTTC.